A single sample is the source of the 16 T cell receptor beta chains below, sequenced in a study of cytomegalovirus exposure and HLA in healthy donors. PCR involved 60 Vbeta and 13 Jbeta primers. Repertoires were generated with immunoSEQ multiplex PCR, while TCRdb's copy carries only in-frame clones and drops some. Here the sample spans 110,000 or so clones, roughly 69% being singletons. The specimen was PBMCs. These TCRs come from a woman between 70 and 85 years old in good health and CMV-seropositive.

This clone was counted a single time. V gene TRBV6-5 combines with J gene TRBJ2-7; 8 bases match TRBD1. V gave up 5 bases and J gave up 6 bases; unmatched junction bases: 6. The CDR3 length is 13 residues. CDR1 and CDR2 (germline): MNHEY, SVGAGI. DNA for the CDR3: TGTGCCAGCAGTCCGGACAGGGTATCCGAGCAGTACTTC. As protein: CASSPDRVSEQYF.

With respect to this clone: The junction does not match germline at one end; this may be a read error. The genes are TRBV18 and TRBJ2-7; 8 nucleotides match TRBD1. The CDR3 consists of 14 residues. CDR1 KGHSH and CDR2 LQKENI come from the germline V gene. CDR3 in amino acids: CASSSPGQAYEQYF. CDR3 DNA: TGTGCCAGCTCATCACCGGGACAGGCCTACGAGCAGTACTTC.

About this clone: Mismatch with germline at one junction end may stem from a read error. The chain joins TRBV20-1 to TRBJ1-1; D ambiguous. Germline-derived CDR1 and CDR2 are DFQATT and SNEGSKA (reference sequence). The CDR3 is made up of 10 amino acids. CDR3 in DNA: TGCAGTGCTTCCACCTTGGAGAGGATCTTT. Translated: CSASTLERIF.

Comments on this clone: A read error may account for a junction end that differs from germline. The V call is TRBV5-1, the J call TRBJ1-2, with unresolved D. Germline V gene data show CDR1 as SGHRS and CDR2 as YFSETQ. There are 13 residues in the CDR3. CDR3: CANSLTGRDGYTF. In DNA, the CDR3 is TGCGCCAACAGCTTGACCGGGAGGGATGGCTACACCTTC.

The chain has TRBV4-2 and TRBJ1-2; D is possibly TRBD1 (5 bases). Trimming shortened V by 0 bases and J by 7 bases, and 15 bases separated the two germline ends. CDR3 length equals 15 residues. Germline values: CDR1 LGHNA, CDR2 YNFKEQ. The DNA for the CDR3 is TGTGCCAGCAGCCAAGATGTGCAGGGAGGGTTTGGCTACACCTTC. Translating gives CASSQDVQGGFGYTF.

The chain links TRBV18 to TRBJ1-4, with D perhaps TRBD1 (6 bases). This CDR3 is built from 15 residues. Germline V gene sequence: CDR1 KGHSH, CDR2 LQKENI. The ends were cut back, 5 bases at V and 10 bases at J, with 20 bases in the middle. The CDR3 bases are TGTGCCAGCTCAACCGGGGACACGTCCCCCGGAAAACTGTTTTTT. Translated, it gives CASSTGDTSPGKLFF.

This clone was detected a few times. The genes are TRBV19 and TRBJ2-5, with TRBD1 matching 9 bases. Germline loops: CDR1 LNHDA, CDR2 SQIVND (reference sequence). After removal of 11 bases from V and 4 bases from J, the junction contained 5 bases not matched to a gene. The CDR3 is 12 amino acids. The CDR3: CACEGQGETQYF. In DNA, the CDR3 is TGTGCCTGTGAGGGACAGGGAGAGACCCAGTACTTC.

The V gene is TRBV9, the J gene TRBJ2-3; no firm D call. Germline lookup yields CDR1 SGDLS and CDR2 YYNGEE. This CDR3 spans 15 amino acids. V was trimmed by 3 bases and J by 1 base, leaving 12 bases between them. The CDR3, as DNA: TGTGCCAGCAGCGCCACACAACGTGGCACAGATACGCAGTATTTT. Translating gives CASSATQRGTDTQYF.

V and J are TRBV7-2 and TRBJ1-1, with no clear D. V lost 4 bases to trimming and J lost 6 bases, with 18 bases between them. The CDR3 consists of 15 residues. Germline CDR1 SGHTA, CDR2 FQGNSA. The CDR3 nucleotides read TGTGCCAGCAGCTACTCGGGGTATGGAGTTGCTGAAGCTTTCTTT. It codes for CASSYSGYGVAEAFF.

J is TRBJ2-3 and V is TRBV19; tentative D call: TRBD1 (5 bases). In germline, CDR1 is LNHDA, CDR2 SQIVND (reference sequence). Between the trimmed V and J ends, which lost 7 bases and 0 bases, there was a span of 17 bases. This CDR3 is built from 16 residues. As DNA, the CDR3 is TGTGCCAGTATGGCGGACAAAACTTATAGCACAGATACGCAGTATTTT. Protein product: CASMADKTYSTDTQYF. Looking up the rest from reference TRBV19 and TRBJ2-3 gives the full variable domain: DGGITQSPKYLFRKEGQNVTLSCEQNLNHDAMYWYRQDPGQGLRLIYYSQIVNDFQKGDIAEGYSVSREKKESFPLTVTSAQKNPTAFYLCASMADKTYSTDTQYFGPGTRLTVL.

This chain joins TRBV7-3 and TRBJ1-2, with 9 bases matching TRBD1. The CDR3 length is 15 residues. Germline V gene lookup returns CDR1 SGHTA and CDR2 FQGTGA. V trimming: 4 bases; J trimming: 4 bases; junction bases outside the gene matches: 7. CDR3 residues: CASSSGQGSFYGYTF. DNA for the CDR3: TGTGCCAGCAGCTCAGGACAGGGGAGCTTCTATGGCTACACCTTC.

The chain employs TRBV6-6 and TRBJ2-1, with TRBD2 matching over 10 bases. The ends lost 4 bases at V and 2 bases at J; junction bases unmatched: 2. CDR3 size: 15 residues. CDR1 and CDR2 from the germline V gene are MNHNY and SVGAGI (reference sequence). Here the CDR3 DNA reads TGTGCCAGCAGTTTCCTAGCGGGAGCCTACAATGAGCAGTTCTTC. As protein: CASSFLAGAYNEQFF.

This clone occurred a few times. The chain links TRBV30 to TRBJ1-3, with 8 bases identical to TRBD1. The germline V gene has CDR1 GTSNPN and CDR2 SVGIG (reference sequence). V gave up 2 bases and J gave up 0 bases; unmatched junction bases: 6. The CDR3 consists of 16 residues. For the CDR3, the DNA is TGTGCCTGGAGTCGGGACAGGACCTACTCTGGAAACACCATATATTTT. Translation: CAWSRDRTYSGNTIYF.

The chain couples TRBV29-1 to TRBJ2-5, with D perhaps TRBD2 (5 bases). Trimming pared 5 bases from V and 1 base from J, leaving 11 bases between. The CDR3 is 13 amino acids. Looked up from germline, CDR1 is SQVTM and CDR2 is ANQGSEA. The CDR3 sequence is CSVSGLLQETQYF. In DNA form, the CDR3 reads TGCAGCGTTAGCGGCCTCCTCCAAGAGACCCAGTACTTC.

V usage is TRBV4-3 and J usage is TRBJ2-7; 8 bases line up with TRBD1. The CDR3 is 15 amino acids. V lost 1 base and J lost 4; bases outside the gene matches: 6. CDR1 is LGHNA, CDR2 YSLEER, per germline. CDR3: CASSQGRQGWYEQYF. DNA for the CDR3: TGCGCCAGCAGCCAAGGTAGACAGGGGTGGTACGAGCAGTACTTC.

The V and J genes are TRBV6-5 and TRBJ1-2; D not certain. Germline V gives CDR1 MNHEY, CDR2 SVGAGI. Trimming shortened V by 0 bases and J by 6 bases, and 17 bases separated the two germline ends. The CDR3 is 16 residues long. The CDR3 DNA is TGTGCCAGCAGTTACTCTCCTAGGGAAGGGAGTAATGGCTACACCTTC. Translating it yields CASSYSPREGSNGYTF.